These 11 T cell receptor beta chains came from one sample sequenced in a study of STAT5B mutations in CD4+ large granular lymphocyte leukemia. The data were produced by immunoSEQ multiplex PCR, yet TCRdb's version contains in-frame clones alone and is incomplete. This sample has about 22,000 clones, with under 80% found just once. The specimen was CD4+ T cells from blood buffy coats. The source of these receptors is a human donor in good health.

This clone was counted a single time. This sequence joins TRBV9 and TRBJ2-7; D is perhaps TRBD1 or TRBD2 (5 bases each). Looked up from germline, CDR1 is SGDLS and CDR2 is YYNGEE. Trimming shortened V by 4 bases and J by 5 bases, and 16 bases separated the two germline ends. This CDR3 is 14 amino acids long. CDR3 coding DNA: TGTGCCAGCAGCCTCAGACCGGGACGCGACGAGCAGTACTTC. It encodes CASSLRPGRDEQYF.

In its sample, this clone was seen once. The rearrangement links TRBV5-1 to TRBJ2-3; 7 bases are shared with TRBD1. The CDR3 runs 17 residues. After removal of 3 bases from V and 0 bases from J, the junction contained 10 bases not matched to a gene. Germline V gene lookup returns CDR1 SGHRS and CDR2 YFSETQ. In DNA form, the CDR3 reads TGCGCCAGCAGCTATCGACAGGGTACCTCTAGCACAGATACGCAGTATTTT. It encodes CASSYRQGTSSTDTQYF.

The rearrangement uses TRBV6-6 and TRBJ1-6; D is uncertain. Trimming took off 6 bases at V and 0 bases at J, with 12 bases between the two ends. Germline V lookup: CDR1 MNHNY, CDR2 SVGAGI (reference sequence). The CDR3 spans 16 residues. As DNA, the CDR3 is TGTGCCAGCAGCTATCAAGGAAGCTCCTATAATTCACCCCTCCACTTT. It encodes CASSYQGSSYNSPLHF.

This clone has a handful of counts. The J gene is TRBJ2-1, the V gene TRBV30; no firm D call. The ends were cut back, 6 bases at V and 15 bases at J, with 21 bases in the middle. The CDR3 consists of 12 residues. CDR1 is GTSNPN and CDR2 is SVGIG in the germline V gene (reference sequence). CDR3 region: CACKTLGVSLFF. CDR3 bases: TGTGCCTGCAAAACCCTCGGCGTTTCGCTGTTCTTC.

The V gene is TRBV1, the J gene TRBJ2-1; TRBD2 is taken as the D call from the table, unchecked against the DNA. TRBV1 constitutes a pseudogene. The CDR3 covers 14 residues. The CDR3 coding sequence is TGCACCAGCAAGAGGGCTAGCGGTTACAATGAGCAGTTCTTC. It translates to CTSKRASGYNEQFF.

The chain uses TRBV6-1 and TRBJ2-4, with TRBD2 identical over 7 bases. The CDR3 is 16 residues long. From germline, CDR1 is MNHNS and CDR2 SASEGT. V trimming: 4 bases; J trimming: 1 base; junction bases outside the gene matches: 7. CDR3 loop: CASSGGGRGAKNIQYF. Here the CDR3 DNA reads TGTGCCAGCAGTGGGGGCGGGAGAGGGGCCAAAAACATTCAGTACTTC.

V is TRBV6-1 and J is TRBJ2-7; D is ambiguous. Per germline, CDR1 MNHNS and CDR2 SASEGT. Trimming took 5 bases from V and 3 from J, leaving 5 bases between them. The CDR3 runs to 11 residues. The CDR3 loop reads CASSRNYEQYF. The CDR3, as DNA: TGTGCCAGCAGTCGAAACTACGAGCAGTACTTC.

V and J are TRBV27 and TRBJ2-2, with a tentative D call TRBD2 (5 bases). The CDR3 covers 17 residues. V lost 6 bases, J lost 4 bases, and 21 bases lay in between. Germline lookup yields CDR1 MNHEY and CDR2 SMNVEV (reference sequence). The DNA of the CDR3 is TGTGCCAGCAGAAGGAGAGGACCGGGGTTTGGCACCGGGGAGCTGTTTTTT. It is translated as CASRRRGPGFGTGELFF.

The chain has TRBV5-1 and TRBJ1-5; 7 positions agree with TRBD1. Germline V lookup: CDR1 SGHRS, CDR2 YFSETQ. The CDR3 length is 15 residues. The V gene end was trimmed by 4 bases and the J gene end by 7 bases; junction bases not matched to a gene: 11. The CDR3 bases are TGCGCCAGCAGCCCAGGAGGGACAGTGAGCCAGCCCCAGCATTTT. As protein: CASSPGGTVSQPQHF.

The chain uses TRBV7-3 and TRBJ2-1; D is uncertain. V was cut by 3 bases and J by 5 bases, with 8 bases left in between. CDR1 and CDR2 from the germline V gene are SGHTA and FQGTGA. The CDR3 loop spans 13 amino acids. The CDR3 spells CASSFNINNEQFF. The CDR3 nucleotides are TGTGCCAGCAGCTTTAACATAAACAATGAGCAGTTCTTC.

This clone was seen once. The CDR3 loop is CASSPLGIWSYEQYF. As DNA, the CDR3 is TGTGCCAGCAGCCCCCTGGGGATTTGGTCCTACGAGCAGTACTTC. This chain uses TRBV5-6 with TRBJ2-7; D gene uncertain. The ends were cut back, 4 bases at V and 1 base at J, with 15 bases in the middle. Germline lookup yields CDR1 SGHDT and CDR2 YYEEEE. The CDR3 totals 15 residues.